Listed below are T cell receptor beta chains from one sample, sequenced in a study of PD-1 blockade in classical Hodgkin lymphoma. Produced via immunoSEQ multiplex PCR; TCRdb's table is partial and in-frame only. The table lists 20,000 or so clones, roughly 73% of them singletons. The sample consisted of peripheral blood mononuclear cells (PBMCs), taken before the second cycle of nivolumab. These receptors were obtained from a human donor with classical Hodgkin lymphoma. Both conserved end residues are part of each CDR3. Fields, in order: CDR3 DNA, CDR3 protein, clone size, J gene, CDR3 length, D gene, V gene. A D gene is named only where the DNA matches it firmly. The size entry is marked missing in some rows and otherwise reads once, few, many or a size class.

DNA: TGTGCCAGCAGGGCCTACAGACGCCCGGACTACGAGCAGTACTTC
CDR3: CASRAYRRPDYEQYF
size: -
J: TRBJ2-7
length: 15
D: -
V: TRBV6-4

DNA: TGTGCCAGCTCACCGGGACTAGCGGGAGCGGAGACCCAGTACTTC
CDR3: CASSPGLAGAETQYF
size: few
J: TRBJ2-5
length: 15
D: TRBD2
V: TRBV18

DNA: TGTGCCAGCAGCTTAGAGTACACAGATACGCAGTATTTT
CDR3: CASSLEYTDTQYF
size: -
J: TRBJ2-3
length: 13
D: -
V: TRBV7-9

DNA: TGTGCCAGCAGGGGGGTGACAGGGAAGGTGGACACTGAAGCTTTCTTT
CDR3: CASRGVTGKVDTEAFF
size: -
J: TRBJ1-1
length: 16
D: TRBD1
V: TRBV2

DNA: TGTGCCAATGACAGGGCGGTCGTGAACACTGAAGCTTTCTTT
CDR3: CANDRAVVNTEAFF
size: -
J: TRBJ1-1
length: 14
D: TRBD1
V: TRBV6-1

DNA: TGCGCCAGCAGCGCCAGGGGGGCAGATACGCAGTATTTT
CDR3: CASSARGADTQYF
size: -
J: TRBJ2-3
length: 13
D: -
V: TRBV5-1

DNA: TGTGCCAGCTCACCGATGACAGACTACGAGCAGTACTTC
CDR3: CASSPMTDYEQYF
size: -
J: TRBJ2-7
length: 13
D: -
V: TRBV18

DNA: TGTGCCAGCAGCTTAAGAACCTCGATTGGCAGGGGCTACTACGAGCAGTACTTC
CDR3: CASSLRTSIGRGYYEQYF
size: few
J: TRBJ2-7
length: 18
D: -
V: TRBV7-9

DNA: TGTGCCAGCAGTGAATATTCAGGAGTGGCAGATACGCAGTATTTT
CDR3: CASSEYSGVADTQYF
size: few
J: TRBJ2-3
length: 15
D: -
V: TRBV25-1

DNA: TGTGCCAGCAGCTTAGGTGTAGCTTTCTTT
CDR3: CASSLGVAFF
size: -
J: TRBJ1-1
length: 10
D: -
V: TRBV11-3

DNA: TGTGCCAGCTTCTCCCGGGACTCCTACGAGCAGTACTTC
CDR3: CASFSRDSYEQYF
size: -
J: TRBJ2-7
length: 13
D: -
V: TRBV6-1

DNA: TGTGCCACCAGCAGAGATCTTGGGGGGTCGAGTAACAATCAGCCCCAGCATTTT
CDR3: CATSRDLGGSSNNQPQHF
size: few
J: TRBJ1-5
length: 18
D: -
V: TRBV15

DNA: TGTGCCAGCAGCGTAGTGGGGACTAGCGGGAGTGGTGAGCAGTTCTTC
CDR3: CASSVVGTSGSGEQFF
size: few
J: TRBJ2-1
length: 16
D: TRBD2
V: TRBV9

DNA: TGTGCCAGCAGGGACAGGGGCACAGATACGCAGTATTTT
CDR3: CASRDRGTDTQYF
size: -
J: TRBJ2-3
length: 13
D: TRBD1
V: TRBV19

DNA: TGTGCCAGCAGCTTAGCCGGACCGGCGGTACAATATCAGCCCCAGCATTTT
CDR3: CASSLAGPAVQYQPQHF
size: -
J: TRBJ1-5
length: 17
D: -
V: TRBV7-8

DNA: TGTGCCAGCAGCAAAGTACCCCAGGACAGGCCCTCACGACGGGTAGCCAAAAACATTCAGTACTTC
CDR3: CASSKVPQDRPSRRVAKNIQYF
size: -
J: TRBJ2-4
length: 22
D: -
V: TRBV21-1

DNA: TGTGCCAGCAGTGTGACTGGGGAGACCCAGTACTTC
CDR3: CASSVTGETQYF
size: -
J: TRBJ2-5
length: 12
D: -
V: TRBV2

DNA: TGTGCCAGCAGCCCGCGGAGAAGCGGGAGGGCCTACGAGCAGTACTTC
CDR3: CASSPRRSGRAYEQYF
size: -
J: TRBJ2-7
length: 16
D: TRBD2
V: TRBV14

DNA: TGTGCCAGCAGCACGGACTACATACAGCCCCAGCATTTT
CDR3: CASSTDYIQPQHF
size: -
J: TRBJ1-5
length: 13
D: -
V: TRBV7-2

DNA: TGTGCCTGGAGTCCGGGACTGAGCACAGATACGCAGTATTTT
CDR3: CAWSPGLSTDTQYF
size: -
J: TRBJ2-3
length: 14
D: -
V: TRBV30

DNA: TGCGCCAGCAGCCGCGACAGGGATCGCTTCCCTAACTATGGCTACACCTTC
CDR3: CASSRDRDRFPNYGYTF
size: -
J: TRBJ1-2
length: 17
D: TRBD1
V: TRBV23-1

DNA: TGCGCCAGCGGGTCTACTAGCGGGAGCAATGAGCAGTTCTTC
CDR3: CASGSTSGSNEQFF
size: -
J: TRBJ2-1
length: 14
D: TRBD2
V: TRBV10-2

DNA: TGTGCCAGCAGCGTAGAACAGCTCACAACCTACAATGAGCAGTTCTTC
CDR3: CASSVEQLTTYNEQFF
size: -
J: TRBJ2-1
length: 16
D: -
V: TRBV5-5

DNA: TGTGCCAGCAAACTAGCGGGGAGCACAGATACGCAGTATTTT
CDR3: CASKLAGSTDTQYF
size: -
J: TRBJ2-3
length: 14
D: TRBD2
V: TRBV6-1

DNA: TGTGCCAGTAGTACCCGATCGACAGGGAGCAATCAGCCCCAGCATTTT
CDR3: CASSTRSTGSNQPQHF
size: -
J: TRBJ1-5
length: 16
D: TRBD1
V: TRBV19

DNA: TGTGCCAGCAGTTTACACTTAGCGGAGCTATCCTACGAGCAGTACTTC
CDR3: CASSLHLAELSYEQYF
size: -
J: TRBJ2-7
length: 16
D: -
V: TRBV28

DNA: TGCGCCAGCAGCCAAGATGGACTAGCGGGAGACGAGCAGTACTTC
CDR3: CASSQDGLAGDEQYF
size: -
J: TRBJ2-7
length: 15
D: TRBD2
V: TRBV4-1

DNA: TGTGCCAGCAGTTTTACAGGGGAGACCCAGTACTTC
CDR3: CASSFTGETQYF
size: once
J: TRBJ2-5
length: 12
D: -
V: TRBV27

DNA: TGTGCCAGCAGCCCGGGGTTTACGATAGCTTTCTTT
CDR3: CASSPGFTIAFF
size: -
J: TRBJ1-1
length: 12
D: -
V: TRBV7-8

DNA: TGTGCCAGCAGTTTAAGTGGGTGGGCTATCCCAAATCAGCCCCAGCATTTT
CDR3: CASSLSGWAIPNQPQHF
size: once
J: TRBJ1-5
length: 17
D: -
V: TRBV28

DNA: TGTGCCAGCGGCTCCCCGGGCCGGCCCTACGAGCAGTACTTC
CDR3: CASGSPGRPYEQYF
size: -
J: TRBJ2-7
length: 14
D: -
V: TRBV28

DNA: TGTGCCAGCCCGGGGCGGGGACTAGCGGGAGTGTGTTACGAGCAGTACTTC
CDR3: CASPGRGLAGVCYEQYF
size: -
J: TRBJ2-7
length: 17
D: TRBD2
V: TRBV11-3

DNA: TGTGCCAGCAGCCCTGACGGGGGGTCCGGGGCCAACGTCCTGACTTTC
CDR3: CASSPDGGSGANVLTF
size: once
J: TRBJ2-6
length: 16
D: TRBD2
V: TRBV5-5

DNA: TGTGCCATCAGGAGGACTAGCGGGGCTAGCACAGATACGCAGTATTTT
CDR3: CAIRRTSGASTDTQYF
size: -
J: TRBJ2-3
length: 16
D: TRBD2
V: TRBV10-3

DNA: TGTGCCAGTAGTATAGACGACGGCGGATCCGTCTTCCAGCCCCAGCATTTT
CDR3: CASSIDDGGSVFQPQHF
size: -
J: TRBJ1-5
length: 17
D: -
V: TRBV19

DNA: TGTGCCAGCAGTACCGGGACAGAGCGCGAGCAGTACTTC
CDR3: CASSTGTEREQYF
size: -
J: TRBJ2-7
length: 13
D: TRBD1
V: TRBV2

DNA: TGTGCCAGCAGCGCTAGCGGGGAGTACACAGATACGCAGTATTTT
CDR3: CASSASGEYTDTQYF
size: -
J: TRBJ2-3
length: 15
D: TRBD2
V: TRBV5-4

DNA: TGTGCCATCAGTGAGACCGACAGGGGGCGTCCCTACGAGCAGTACTTC
CDR3: CAISETDRGRPYEQYF
size: once
J: TRBJ2-7
length: 16
D: TRBD1
V: TRBV10-3

DNA: TGTGCCAGCTCACCCACAGATACGCAGTATTTT
CDR3: CASSPTDTQYF
size: -
J: TRBJ2-3
length: 11
D: -
V: TRBV18

DNA: TGTGCCAGCAGCGTAGGCCAGAATCAAGAGACCCAGTACTTC
CDR3: CASSVGQNQETQYF
size: -
J: TRBJ2-5
length: 14
D: -
V: TRBV9

DNA: TGTGCCAGTAGTATCGGTCCAGGGACTGAAGCTTTCTTT
CDR3: CASSIGPGTEAFF
size: once
J: TRBJ1-1
length: 13
D: -
V: TRBV19

DNA: TGTGCTAGCAGCGCCAGCAGAAGCTACGAGCAGTACTTC
CDR3: CASSASRSYEQYF
size: few
J: TRBJ2-7
length: 13
D: -
V: TRBV7-7

DNA: TGTGCCAGCAGCCAGACGACAACCCCAAGGAATGGCTACACCTTC
CDR3: CASSQTTTPRNGYTF
size: -
J: TRBJ1-2
length: 15
D: -
V: TRBV5-4

DNA: TGTGCCAGCAGCAAAATTGGGTCGTGGGGGAGAGTTCCCCAAGAGACCCAGTACTTC
CDR3: CASSKIGSWGRVPQETQYF
size: -
J: TRBJ2-5
length: 19
D: -
V: TRBV21-1

DNA: TGTGCCAGCTCACCAAACCGGCCTACCTCTGGAAACACCATATATTTT
CDR3: CASSPNRPTSGNTIYF
size: -
J: TRBJ1-3
length: 16
D: -
V: TRBV18

DNA: TGTGCCAGCAGGACCGGGACACAGTACTACGAGCAGTACTTC
CDR3: CASRTGTQYYEQYF
size: -
J: TRBJ2-7
length: 14
D: -
V: TRBV6-1

DNA: TGCAGCGTTGAAGCCCCGACACTACTCTCTGGAAGCACCATATATTTT
CDR3: CSVEAPTLLSGSTIYF
size: -
J: TRBJ1-3
length: 16
D: -
V: TRBV29-1

DNA: TGTGCCAGCAGCCAATCCCGGACTAGCGGAGGGGGAGAGACCCAGTACTTC
CDR3: CASSQSRTSGGGETQYF
size: few
J: TRBJ2-5
length: 17
D: TRBD2
V: TRBV11-3

DNA: TGTGCCAGTAGTAAAACAGGGGGCGATTACTATGGCTACACCTTC
CDR3: CASSKTGGDYYGYTF
size: few
J: TRBJ1-2
length: 15
D: TRBD1
V: TRBV19

DNA: TGTGCCAGCAACCTAGCGGGAGGTGTCTCAGATACGCAGTATTTT
CDR3: CASNLAGGVSDTQYF
size: -
J: TRBJ2-3
length: 15
D: TRBD2
V: TRBV2

DNA: TGTGCCAGCTCCCGGGACATTGGGGCTGAAAAACTGTTTTTT
CDR3: CASSRDIGAEKLFF
size: few
J: TRBJ1-4
length: 14
D: -
V: TRBV18

DNA: TGCGCCAGCAGCTCGCCGGGACAGGGGGAGGAACGTGGCTACACCTTC
CDR3: CASSSPGQGEERGYTF
size: -
J: TRBJ1-2
length: 16
D: TRBD1
V: TRBV5-1

DNA: TGCAGCGTTGTGGAGACAGGGTATGCCGCAACTAATGAAAAACTGTTTTTT
CDR3: CSVVETGYAATNEKLFF
size: -
J: TRBJ1-4
length: 17
D: TRBD1
V: TRBV29-1

DNA: TGTGCCAGCAGCTTACTTCCGACAGGGGGGACCGGGGAGCTGTTTTTT
CDR3: CASSLLPTGGTGELFF
size: -
J: TRBJ2-2
length: 16
D: TRBD1
V: TRBV11-2